This TCR beta chain was identified during a study of tumor-infiltrating lymphocytes in localized non-small cell lung cancer. Turning to the study itself: The cohort mixed smokers and never-smokers, several histologies, and some post-neoadjuvant-chemotherapy samples.

Sequenced by immunoSEQ multiplex PCR; TCRdb stores in-frame clones only, minus some. Here the sample spans about 25,000 clones, 55% to 75% being singletons. This TCR was recovered from a human donor with non-small cell lung cancer. The sample was lung tumor tissue.

DNA for the CDR3: TGTGCCTGGAGTGTACAACGAGGGGGCGGTTACACTGAAGCTTTCTTT. As protein: CAWSVQRGGGYTEAFF. V and J are TRBV30 and TRBJ1-1; 7 bases match TRBD1. After removal of 0 bases from V and 3 bases from J, the junction contained 10 bases not matched to a gene. The CDR3 runs 16 residues. Germline CDR1 is GTSNPN and CDR2 is SVGIG (reference sequence). The variable domain in full, completed from reference TRBV30 and TRBJ1-1, reads SQTIHQWPATLVQPVGSPLSLECTVEGTSNPNLYWYRQAAGRGLQLLFYSVGIGQISSEVPQNLSASRPQDRQFILSSKKLLLSDSGFYLCAWSVQRGGGYTEAFFGQGTRLTVV.